The 2 T cell receptor beta chains presented below share a single source sample, sequenced in a study of shared clonotypes between healthy human individuals (TCRdb year 2020). Libraries were prepared through the immunoSEQ multiplex PCR assay. TCRdb mirrors the immuneACCESS table, restricted to in-frame sequences. Some clones are absent from its copies; in checked studies, under half trace to an unresolved V gene, and the reason for the others is unknown. Counted in this sample were some 690,000 clones; 90% of them appeared once. 34% of the sample is held by the ten biggest clonotypes. Sequenced input: memory CD8+ T cells from PBMCs. Interpreted using the paper, the cell subset or site label stands for: CD45RO+ cells pooled with CCR7-negative TemRA cells. The receptors were gathered from a young man in good health. Some clones in this sample may be carry-over from other donors' samples.

The chain recombines TRBV27 with TRBJ1-4; the D gene is possibly TRBD1 (5 bases). Germline-derived CDR1 and CDR2 are MNHEY and SMNVEV (reference sequence). V dropped 4 bases and J dropped 3 bases, with 12 bases sitting between them. CDR3 length: 15 residues. CDR3 residues: CASSSFQGPNEKLFF. The CDR3 DNA sequence: TGTGCCAGCAGTTCTTTCCAGGGCCCTAATGAAAAACTGTTTTTT.

V is TRBV29-1 and J is TRBJ2-2; D ambiguous. Germline V lookup: CDR1 SQVTM, CDR2 ANQGSEA. Trimming cost V 7 bases and J 6 bases, with 9 bases left between them. The CDR3 has 11 amino acids. As DNA, the CDR3 is TGCAGCGCCCTTCAATCCGGGGAGCTGTTTTTT. Amino acids: CSALQSGELFF.